Presented here are 22 T cell receptor beta chains from one specimen sequenced in a study of response to subunit inactivated influenza vaccine. Using its own MiXCR run on the RT-PCR reads, TCRdb lists one record per CDR3 protein. The sample yields more than 550,000 distinct CDR3 sequences, about an eighth seen once. The material sequenced was PBMCs from blood, taken on the day of vaccination. The receptors here all came from a man in his fifties who received an inactivated influenza vaccine.

In this sample, this clonotype turned up a few times. The V and J genes are TRBV5-1 and TRBJ2-3; 7 nucleotides align to TRBD1. Per the germline V gene, CDR1 is SGHRS and CDR2 is YFSETQ. The trim removed 4 bases at V and 2 bases at J, leaving 7 bases unmatched. The CDR3 consists of 15 residues. The CDR3, as DNA: TGCGCCAGCAGCGTACAGGGGTTCTTCACAGATACGCAGTATTTT. Its protein is CASSVQGFFTDTQYF.

There are many counts of this clonotype. This chain connects TRBV28 to TRBJ2-7; D gene unclear. This CDR3 has 13 residues. Trimming took off 2 bases at V and 2 bases at J, with 7 bases between the two ends. Germline V gene sequence: CDR1 MDHEN, CDR2 SYDVKM. CDR3 in DNA: TGTGCCAGCAGTTTAGAGGTTCCCTACGAGCAGTACTTC. Encoded protein: CASSLEVPYEQYF.

The genes are TRBV10-3 and TRBJ2-7; 9 bases match TRBD1. Unmatched junction bases numbered 2, after V lost 1 base and J lost 1 base. The CDR3 length is 15 residues. Looked up from germline, CDR1 is ENHRY and CDR2 is SYGVKD. The CDR3 region is CAISEYGQGSYEQYF. In DNA, the CDR3 is TGTGCCATCAGTGAGTACGGACAGGGGTCCTACGAGCAGTACTTC.

This clonotype was detected only a few times. The chain couples TRBV29-1 to TRBJ2-3; possibly TRBD2 for D (5 bases). Germline CDR1 is SQVTM and CDR2 is ANQGSEA. V shed 7 bases and J shed 7 bases, with 9 bases lying between them. This CDR3 contains 10 residues. CDR3 sequence (DNA): TGCAGCGCTAGCTCTCATACGCAGTATTTT. It translates to CSASSHTQYF.

This clonotype has ten or more counts. This chain joins TRBV4-2 and TRBJ2-4, with D uncertain. The CDR3 is 13 residues long. The V gene's germline CDR1 is LGHNA and CDR2 YNFKEQ. V gave up 0 bases and J gave up 6 bases, with 6 bases separating them. The chain's CDR3 is CASSQEATNIQYF. The CDR3 region has the DNA TGTGCCAGCAGCCAAGAAGCGACAAACATTCAGTACTTC.

The chain combines TRBV4-2 with TRBJ1-5; 9 positions agree with TRBD1. V gave up 4 bases and J gave up 8 bases; unmatched junction bases: 6. CDR3 length: 14 residues. Per the germline V gene, CDR1 is LGHNA and CDR2 is YNFKEQ. CDR3 sequence reads: CASSRGQGSEPQHF. The CDR3, as DNA: TGTGCCAGCAGCCGTGGACAGGGGAGTGAGCCCCAGCATTTT.

In this sample, this clonotype turned up once. The genes are TRBV27 and TRBJ2-6; 7 nucleotides match TRBD2. Germline lookup yields CDR1 MNHEY and CDR2 SMNVEV (reference sequence). J lost 4 bases, V lost 4 bases, and 16 bases had no gene match. The CDR3 covers 19 residues. DNA of the CDR3: TGTGCCAGCAGTTCTTTAGGTCTTGGGGGGAGGGACGGGGCCAACGTCCTGACTTTC. As protein: CASSSLGLGGRDGANVLTF.

CDR3 residues: CASSLDEPSYEQYF. CDR3 in DNA: TGTGCCAGCAGCTTAGACGAGCCCTCCTACGAGCAGTACTTC. The rearrangement joins TRBV11-2 to TRBJ2-7; D is ambiguous. The CDR3 is 14 amino acids. Trimming shortened V by 0 bases and J by 0 bases, and 6 bases separated the two germline ends. Germline CDR1 SGHAT, CDR2 FQNNGV.

This rearrangement joins TRBV28 to TRBJ1-4; 7 nucleotides agree with TRBD1. The V and J ends lost 8 bases and 7 bases, in that order; junction bases with no gene match: 13. CDR3 length: 15 amino acids. In germline, CDR1 is MDHEN, CDR2 SYDVKM. The CDR3 reads CASGRDSELGEKLFF. CDR3 DNA: TGTGCCAGCGGGAGGGACAGCGAGTTGGGTGAAAAACTGTTTTTT.

The chain combines TRBV10-2 with TRBJ2-2, with D possibly TRBD1 on 6 matching bases. V lost 4 bases to trimming and J lost 5 bases, with 14 bases between them. The V gene's germline CDR1 is WSHSY and CDR2 SAAADI. CDR3 length: 15 amino acids. CDR3 coding DNA: TGCGCCAGCAGTGGGAACAGGGTTCGGACCGGGGAGCTGTTTTTT. Translated, it gives CASSGNRVRTGELFF.

Many counts were recorded for this clonotype. V gene TRBV27 combines with J gene TRBJ2-7, with D tentatively TRBD1 (5 bases). Trimming shortened V by 8 bases and J by 5 bases, and 16 bases separated the two germline ends. The V gene's germline CDR1 is MNHEY and CDR2 SMNVEV (reference sequence). This CDR3 comprises 13 residues. This CDR3 is CASRSRVTDEQYF. DNA for the CDR3: TGTGCCAGCCGGAGCAGGGTAACGGACGAGCAGTACTTC.

This clonotype was counted ten times or more. The J gene is TRBJ2-7, the V gene TRBV28; the match to TRBD2 covers 7 bases. CDR1 and CDR2 from the germline V gene are MDHEN and SYDVKM. The CDR3 length is 13 residues. Trimming took 8 bases from V and 5 from J; bases not matched to a gene: 9. The CDR3 loop reads CASSAGALDEQYF. In nucleotides, the CDR3 is TGTGCCAGCTCGGCGGGAGCCCTTGACGAGCAGTACTTC. The full variable domain, rest sourced from reference TRBV28 and TRBJ2-7, is DVKVTQSSRYLVKRTGEKVFLECVQDMDHENMFWYRQDPGLGLRLIYFSYDVKMKEKGDIPEGYSVSREKKERFSLILESASTNQTSMYLCASSAGALDEQYFGPGTRLTVT.

This clonotype was recorded a few times. This chain uses TRBV5-1 with TRBJ1-1; no clear D. The V and J ends lost 6 bases and 1 base respectively, with 19 bases between them. CDR3 length: 16 amino acids. Germline CDR1 and CDR2: SGHRS and YFSETQ. The CDR3 loop reads CASTEDSYYRNTEAFF. CDR3 bases: TGCGCCAGCACCGAGGATTCCTACTATAGGAACACTGAAGCTTTCTTT.

This clonotype has more than one count but fewer than ten. The V gene is TRBV20-1, the J gene TRBJ2-3; TRBD2 is a possible D gene (5 bases). Germline V gene lookup returns CDR1 DFQATT and CDR2 SNEGSKA (reference sequence). The V end was cut by 3 bases, the J end by 2 bases, with 18 bases between. The CDR3 loop spans 16 amino acids. CDR3 sequence reads: CSASGPGEKVTDTQYF. CDR3 bases: TGCAGTGCTAGCGGACCCGGGGAAAAAGTCACAGATACGCAGTATTTT.

The chain couples TRBV21-1 to TRBJ2-7. TRBV21-1 is assigned pseudogene status. There are 15 residues in the CDR3. CDR3 protein: CASSKVQLRASEQYF. DNA for the CDR3: TGTGCCAGCAGCAAAGTTCAGCTTAGGGCCTCCGAGCAGTACTTC.

For this clonotype: Relative to the germline gene, one junction end is altered; a read error may explain this. The V gene is TRBV10-3, the J gene TRBJ2-7, with D possibly being TRBD2 (5 bases). The CDR3 has 13 amino acids. Germline V lookup: CDR1 ENHRY, CDR2 SYGVKD. CDR3 amino acids: CAVSCSAGYEQYF. Written as DNA, the CDR3 is TGTGCCGTCAGCTGTAGCGCGGGCTACGAGCAGTACTTC.

For the CDR3, the DNA is TGCAGCGTTGAATACCCGGGGTTTCAGACCCAGTACTTC. Amino acids: CSVEYPGFQTQYF. The chain carries TRBV29-1 and TRBJ2-5; perhaps TRBD2 as D (5 bases). The V end lost 2 bases, the J end lost 6 bases, and 13 bases lay between the germline ends. The CDR3 length is 13 residues. In germline, CDR1 is SQVTM, CDR2 ANQGSEA.

The chain has TRBV12-3 or TRBV12-4 and TRBJ1-1, with no clear D. Trimming took 6 bases from V and 1 from J, leaving 12 bases between them. CDR3 length: 14 amino acids. In DNA, the CDR3 is TGTGCCAGCAGACAGCGGCCGCCGAACACTGAAGCTTTCTTT. This gives the protein CASRQRPPNTEAFF.

The rearrangement joins TRBV21-1 to TRBJ1-3; no check of the table's D call, TRBD1, against the DNA was made. TRBV21-1 is termed a pseudogene. This CDR3 has 15 residues. CDR3 DNA sequence: TGTGCCAGCAGCCCAAGCAGGACACTCTGCTACACCATATATTTT. Translated: CASSPSRTLCYTIYF.

The chain employs TRBV4-3 and TRBJ2-1; D uncertain. Trimming took 0 bases from V and 3 from J, leaving 6 bases between them. The CDR3 runs to 14 residues. CDR1 is LGHNA, CDR2 YSLEER, per germline. The CDR3: CASSQDAGYNEQFF. The CDR3 DNA is TGCGCCAGCAGCCAAGACGCCGGCTACAATGAGCAGTTCTTC.

Many counts were recorded for this clonotype. This chain joins TRBV3-1 and TRBJ2-5; 9 positions agree with TRBD2. Germline CDR1 is LGHDT and CDR2 is YNNKEL (reference sequence). J lost 2 bases, V lost 3 bases, and 4 bases had no gene match. The length of the CDR3 is 15 residues. The chain's CDR3 is CASSHSGSRQETQYF. The DNA of the CDR3 is TGTGCCAGCAGCCATAGCGGGAGCAGACAAGAGACCCAGTACTTC.

V and J are TRBV7-2 and TRBJ2-7; D is unclear. The CDR3 is 11 residues long. Germline V gene lookup returns CDR1 SGHTA and CDR2 FQGNSA. The germline V and J ends were trimmed by 2 bases and 6 bases, with 5 bases remaining between them. The CDR3 region has the DNA TGTGCCAGCAGCTTATTGGTCGAGCAGTACTTC. Its translation: CASSLLVEQYF. Together with reference TRBV7-2 and TRBJ2-7, the CDR3 gives the full variable domain: GAGVSQSPSNKVTEKGKDVELRCDPISGHTALYWYRQSLGQGLEFLIYFQGNSAPDKSGLPSDRFSAERTGGSVSTLTIQRTQQEDSAVYLCASSLLVEQYFGPGTRLTVT.